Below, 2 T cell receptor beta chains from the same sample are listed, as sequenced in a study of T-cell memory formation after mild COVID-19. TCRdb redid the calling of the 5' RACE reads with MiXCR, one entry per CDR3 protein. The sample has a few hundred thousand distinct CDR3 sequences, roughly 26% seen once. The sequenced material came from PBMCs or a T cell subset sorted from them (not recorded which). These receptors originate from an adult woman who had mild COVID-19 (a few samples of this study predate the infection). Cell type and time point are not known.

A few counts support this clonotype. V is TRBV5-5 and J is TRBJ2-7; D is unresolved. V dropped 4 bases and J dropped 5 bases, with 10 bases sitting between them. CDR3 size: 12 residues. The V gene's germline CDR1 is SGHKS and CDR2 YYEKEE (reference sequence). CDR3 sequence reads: CASSVGLHEQYF. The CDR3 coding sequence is TGTGCCAGCAGCGTGGGTTTGCACGAGCAGTACTTC.

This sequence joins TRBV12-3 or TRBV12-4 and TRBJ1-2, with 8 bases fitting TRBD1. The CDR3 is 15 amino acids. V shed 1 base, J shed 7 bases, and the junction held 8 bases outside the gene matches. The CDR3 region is CASSLEDRVWGGYTF. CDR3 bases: TGTGCCAGCAGTTTAGAGGACAGGGTATGGGGTGGCTACACCTTC.